The 2 T cell receptor beta chains given below trace back to one sample, sequenced in a study of cytomegalovirus exposure and HLA in healthy donors. Primers included in the PCR were 60 Vbeta and 13 Jbeta primers. TCRdb's copy holds only in-frame clones and misses some; the assay was immunoSEQ multiplex PCR. The profile shows 180,000 or so clones, 77% of them singletons. The sample consisted of PBMCs. Receptors originate from a man in his late teens or twenties in good health and CMV-seronegative.

The V and J genes are TRBV15 and TRBJ1-5; 7 nucleotides match TRBD1. V trimming: 6 bases; J trimming: 3 bases; junction bases outside the gene matches: 8. CDR1 and CDR2 from the germline V gene are LNHNV and YYDKDF (reference sequence). The CDR3 length is 15 residues. The CDR3 protein is CATSHRTGSNQPQHF. The CDR3 DNA reads TGTGCCACCAGTCATCGGACAGGTTCCAATCAGCCCCAGCATTTT.

The V gene is TRBV29-1, the J gene TRBJ2-1; TRBD2 matches at 7 bases. V gave up 4 bases and J gave up 4 bases; unmatched junction bases: 4. This CDR3 has 13 residues. CDR1 and CDR2 (germline): SQVTM, ANQGSEA. The CDR3 loop reads CSVGVGGYNEQFF. The CDR3 bases are TGCAGCGTTGGGGTCGGGGGGTACAATGAGCAGTTCTTC.